The rows below give T cell receptor beta chains drawn from one sample of a study of blood T cell repertoires in COVID-19. Assay used: immunoSEQ multiplex PCR; TCRdb lists only in-frame clones, some missing. The profile shows 150,000 or so clones, 80% to 85% of them singletons. The sample taken for sequencing was peripheral blood. These receptors were collected from a woman between 55 and 75 years old with acute or convalescent COVID-19. Both conserved end residues are part of each CDR3. The D gene is left open where the match is weak. For some rows the clone size is stated as once, few or many, or as a class when expanded; others skip it.

TRBV28,-,-,TRBJ2-3,CASSWDTAADTQYF,TGTGCCAGCAGCTGGGACACAGCGGCAGATACGCAGTATTTT
TRBV7-3,-,-,TRBJ2-6,CASSSPGTGANVLTF,TGTGCCAGCAGCTCCCCAGGGACTGGGGCCAACGTCCTGACTTTC
TRBV7-8,TRBD1,-,TRBJ1-2,CASSFRGLNGYTF,TGTGCCAGCAGCTTCAGGGGGCTAAATGGCTACACCTTC
TRBV7-8,TRBD1,-,TRBJ1-1,CASSPKTGSMVNTEAFF,TGTGCCAGCAGCCCTAAGACAGGGAGTATGGTGAACACTGAAGCTTTCTTT
TRBV6-6,-,few,TRBJ2-7,CARERVEQYF,TGTGCCAGAGAACGCGTCGAGCAGTACTTC
TRBV27,-,-,TRBJ1-2,CASSLAQGSYGYTF,TGTGCCAGCAGTTTAGCGCAGGGATCCTATGGCTACACCTTC
TRBV28,TRBD2,-,TRBJ2-1,CASLGLAGAFREQFF,TGTGCCAGCTTGGGACTAGCGGGAGCATTTAGGGAGCAGTTCTTC
TRBV7-9,TRBD2,-,TRBJ2-3,CASSLAREARYDTDTQYF,TGTGCCAGCAGCTTAGCGCGGGAGGCGCGCTACGACACAGATACGCAGTATTTT
TRBV5-5,-,-,TRBJ1-5,CASGKDSSSNQPQHF,TGTGCCAGCGGCAAAGACAGCTCCAGCAATCAGCCCCAGCATTTT
TRBV19,-,-,TRBJ1-1,CASSLQQGFEAFF,TGTGCCAGTAGTCTCCAACAGGGTTTTGAAGCTTTCTTT
TRBV11-2,TRBD1,-,TRBJ1-5,CASSLEGASNQPQHF,TGTGCCAGCAGCTTGGAGGGGGCTAGCAATCAGCCCCAGCATTTT
TRBV10-3,TRBD1,once,TRBJ2-7,CAISEVEQGAYEQYF,TGTGCCATCAGTGAGGTGGAACAGGGGGCCTACGAGCAGTACTTC
TRBV6-5,-,-,TRBJ1-2,CASDRGGAGYTF,TGTGCCAGCGATAGGGGGGGGGCTGGCTACACCTTC
TRBV28,TRBD1,-,TRBJ2-5,CASSPTGGETQYF,TGTGCCAGCAGCCCGACAGGGGGAGAGACCCAGTACTTC
TRBV12-3/TRBV12-4,-,few,TRBJ1-3,CASGGISGNTIYF,TGTGCCAGCGGGGGGATCTCTGGAAACACCATATATTTT
TRBV29-1,TRBD2,-,TRBJ2-3,CSVGRTSGSKGTDTQYF,TGCAGCGTTGGTCGGACTAGCGGGAGTAAGGGGACAGATACGCAGTATTTT
TRBV28,-,once,TRBJ2-7,CASIPGHTSYEQYF,TGTGCCAGCATTCCGGGACACACGTCCTACGAGCAGTACTTC
TRBV9,-,-,TRBJ1-1,CASSVEGGPMNTEAFF,TGTGCCAGCAGCGTAGAGGGGGGGCCCATGAACACTGAAGCTTTCTTT
TRBV20-1,TRBD2,-,TRBJ2-2,CSASTLAETGELFF,TGCAGTGCTAGTACTCTAGCGGAAACCGGGGAGCTGTTTTTT
TRBV7-2,-,few,TRBJ1-2,CASSSHTGKGYTF,TGTGCCAGCAGCTCACATACAGGAAAGGGATACACCTTC
TRBV5-1,TRBD2,-,TRBJ2-1,CASSLEASGDYNEQFF,TGCGCCAGCAGCTTGGAGGCTAGCGGGGACTACAATGAGCAGTTCTTC
TRBV6-5,-,-,TRBJ1-3,CASSTGQNPGNTIYF,TGTGCCAGCAGCACAGGACAGAATCCTGGAAACACCATATATTTT